Below, 25 T cell receptor beta chains from the same sample are listed, as sequenced in a study of radiation and T cells in renal cell carcinoma. Time point here: blood 2 weeks post-SBRT. Treatment meaning: 15 Gy SBRT to primary tumor, nephrectomy 4 weeks later. Using immunoSEQ multiplex PCR, the repertoire was profiled, and TCRdb retains in-frame clones only, with some absent. The data hold some 76,000 clones, with over 80% observed a single time. This material consisted of blood, taken from a patient whose treatment included radiotherapy and nephrectomy. The receptors originated from a man aged 60 to 69 with renal cell carcinoma.

V and J are TRBV6-5 and TRBJ2-7; D may be TRBD2 (6 bases). Germline CDR1 reads MNHEY; CDR2 reads SVGAGI. Trimming cost V 5 bases and J 0 bases, with 14 bases left between them. The length of the CDR3 is 15 residues. The CDR3, as DNA: TGTGCCAGCAGTGTGGACGGGGGAAGCTCCTACGAGCAGTACTTC. Its translation: CASSVDGGSSYEQYF.

The gene calls are TRBV7-9 and TRBJ2-1; maybe TRBD1 (6 bases). The germline V gene encodes CDR1 SEHNR and CDR2 FQNEAQ (reference sequence). V was shortened by 5 bases and J by 5 bases, with 19 bases between the two germline ends. This CDR3 is built from 16 residues. In DNA, the CDR3 is TGTGCCAGCAGCGCTCACAGGGTAAGAAATGACAATGAGCAGTTCTTC. Its translation is CASSAHRVRNDNEQFF.

The J gene is TRBJ2-1, the V gene TRBV7-2; no definite D call. Looked up from germline, CDR1 is SGHTA and CDR2 is FQGNSA. The length of the CDR3 is 16 residues. With 5 bases removed from V and 0 bases from J, the gap between germline ends came to 14 bases. DNA for the CDR3: TGTGCCAGCAGCCCATTAGACTTCAGCTCCTACAATGAGCAGTTCTTC. Translation gives CASSPLDFSSYNEQFF.

The V and J genes are TRBV18 and TRBJ2-3; 8 bases match TRBD2. Germline-derived CDR1 and CDR2 are KGHSH and LQKENI. The CDR3 totals 15 residues. The V gene end was trimmed by 3 bases and the J gene end by 1 base; junction bases not matched to a gene: 3. The CDR3 sequence is CASSPGAGGTDTQYF. Written as DNA, the CDR3 is TGTGCCAGCTCACCGGGAGCGGGAGGCACAGATACGCAGTATTTT.

V usage is TRBV18 and J usage is TRBJ2-5; the match to TRBD1 covers 7 bases. The V gene end was trimmed by 3 bases and the J gene end by 1 base; junction bases not matched to a gene: 5. The CDR3 has 15 residues. In germline, CDR1 is KGHSH, CDR2 LQKENI. DNA for the CDR3: TGTGCCAGCTCACCTGGGGACAGCGTCCAAGAGACCCAGTACTTC. This gives the protein CASSPGDSVQETQYF.

The chain recombines TRBV19 with TRBJ1-2; D not certain. Trimming cost V 4 bases and J 4 bases, with 10 bases left between them. The CDR3 extends over 13 amino acids. CDR1 and CDR2 (germline): LNHDA, SQIVND (reference sequence). The CDR3 DNA is TGTGCCAGTAGTACAACCGTTAGCTATGGCTACACCTTC. It codes for CASSTTVSYGYTF.

V and J are TRBV7-9 and TRBJ1-5, with 8 bases lining up with TRBD1. CDR1 is SEHNR and CDR2 is FQNEAQ in the germline V gene (reference sequence). Trimming removed 5 bases from V and 1 base from J; junction bases left unmatched: 10. The CDR3 sequence is 17 residues long. Here the CDR3 reads CASSPQSGQGSNQPQHF. CDR3 bases: TGTGCCAGCAGCCCCCAATCTGGACAGGGAAGCAATCAGCCCCAGCATTTT.

This chain uses TRBV5-1 with TRBJ2-7, with D hard to call. The CDR3 loop spans 12 amino acids. The V and J ends lost 5 bases and 2 bases respectively, with 8 bases between them. CDR1 and CDR2 from the germline V gene are SGHRS and YFSETQ. The CDR3 DNA reads as TGCGCCAGCAGAGACCGCACCTACGAGCAGTACTTC. It specifies CASRDRTYEQYF.

The genes are TRBV25-1 and TRBJ1-1; tentatively, D is TRBD1 (6 bases). CDR3 length equals 15 residues. Per germline, CDR1 MGHDK and CDR2 SYGVNS. The ends were cut back, 2 bases at V and 5 bases at J, with 15 bases in the middle. CDR3 nucleotide sequence: TGTGCCAGCAGTGAAGGTCCAGGGGAGGATACTGAAGCTTTCTTT. Translated, it gives CASSEGPGEDTEAFF.

This rearrangement joins TRBV11-2 to TRBJ1-2; 7 bases match TRBD1. After removal of 1 base from V and 2 bases from J, the junction contained 10 bases not matched to a gene. Germline assignment: CDR1 SGHAT and CDR2 FQNNGV. The CDR3 length is 17 residues. The CDR3: CASSLVRNRGPNYGYTF. The CDR3 DNA is TGTGCCAGCAGCTTAGTTCGGAACAGGGGACCCAACTATGGCTACACCTTC.

As concerns this clone: In the same sample, other DNA sequences code for this CDR3. The J gene is TRBJ2-7, the V gene TRBV13; no clear D. The V end was cut by 0 bases, the J end by 3 bases, with 3 bases between. This CDR3 region has 12 residues. CDR1 is PRHDT and CDR2 is FYEKMQ in the germline V gene (reference sequence). This chain's CDR3 is CASSLGSYEQYF. DNA for the CDR3: TGTGCCAGCAGCTTAGGCAGCTACGAGCAGTACTTC.

The CDR3 is CASSIALRGGIAKNIQYF. CDR3 in DNA: TGTGCCAGTAGTATAGCCCTCAGGGGGGGTATAGCCAAAAACATTCAGTACTTC. This chain joins TRBV19 and TRBJ2-4; D possibly matches TRBD1 or TRBD2 (7 bases each). V was trimmed by 1 base and J by 0 bases, leaving 16 bases between them. The CDR3 is 18 amino acids. In germline, CDR1 is LNHDA, CDR2 SQIVND (reference sequence).

The genes are TRBV7-2 and TRBJ2-5; TRBD1 agrees at 9 bases. Germline-derived CDR1 and CDR2 are SGHTA and FQGNSA. This CDR3 is built from 16 residues. V shed 4 bases and J 4 bases; nucleotides not matched to a gene: 10. CDR3 sequence: CASSSKQGATGETQYF. CDR3 in DNA: TGTGCCAGCAGCTCTAAACAGGGGGCGACTGGAGAGACCCAGTACTTC.

The chain has TRBV11-3 and TRBJ2-1, with D perhaps matching TRBD2 (6 bases). The germline V gene has CDR1 SGHNT and CDR2 YENEEA. The CDR3 length is 15 residues. Trimming stripped 5 bases from V and 4 bases from J, with 15 bases between. CDR3 sequence (DNA): TGTGCCAGCAGCCCAGGAGGGGTTCCATACAATGAGCAGTTCTTC. As protein: CASSPGGVPYNEQFF.

The chain combines TRBV28 with TRBJ1-5; TRBD1 is a possible D gene (5 bases). CDR1 is MDHEN and CDR2 is SYDVKM in the germline V gene. CDR3 length: 16 residues. With 5 bases removed from V and 1 base from J, the gap between germline ends came to 15 bases. The CDR3 DNA reads TGTGCCAGCAGTCCACCGGGGGACGGAAGCAATCAGCCCCAGCATTTT. It is translated as CASSPPGDGSNQPQHF.

The chain joins TRBV6-6 to TRBJ1-1; 7 nucleotides match TRBD1. CDR3 size: 15 residues. The germline V gene has CDR1 MNHNY and CDR2 SVGAGI (reference sequence). Germline trimming cut 0 bases from V and 0 bases from J; bases unmatched to any gene: 1. The CDR3 DNA sequence: TGTGCCAGCAGTTACTCAGGGGGCCTGAACACTGAAGCTTTCTTT. Translating it yields CASSYSGGLNTEAFF.

This rearrangement joins TRBV6-1 to TRBJ1-1; TRBD1 is a possible D gene (5 bases). The CDR3 is made up of 14 amino acids. Looked up from germline, CDR1 is MNHNS and CDR2 is SASEGT. Trimming cost V 6 bases and J 4 bases, with 15 bases left between them. CDR3 in amino acids: CASSHIQGSTEAFF. The DNA of the CDR3 is TGTGCCAGCAGCCACATTCAGGGTAGCACTGAAGCTTTCTTT.

The chain carries TRBV1 and TRBJ1-2. TRBV1 is designated a pseudogene. The CDR3 consists of 15 residues. The CDR3 sequence: CTSSTPPLELDGYTF. The CDR3, as DNA: TGCACCAGCAGCACTCCCCCCCTAGAATTGGATGGCTACACCTTC.

The rearrangement joins TRBV6-5 to TRBJ2-1; TRBD2 matches 7 bases. Germline V CDR1 and CDR2: MNHEY, SVGAGI. This CDR3 has 14 amino acids. After removal of 6 bases from V and 2 bases from J, the junction contained 4 bases not matched to a gene. CDR3 residues: CASRGGTTYNEQFF. CDR3 DNA: TGTGCCAGCAGGGGGGGGACTACCTACAATGAGCAGTTCTTC.

The chain links TRBV6-4 to TRBJ2-1; D gene uncertain. V lost 0 bases and J 5 bases, leaving 5 bases between the germline ends. The CDR3 totals 13 residues. The germline V gene encodes CDR1 MRHNA and CDR2 SNTAGT. In DNA, the CDR3 is TGTGCCAGCAGTGACTCGATAAACAATGAGCAGTTCTTC. Its translation: CASSDSINNEQFF.

The table lists this clone with a count of one. The chain combines TRBV14 with TRBJ1-4; possibly TRBD1 for D (5 bases). The germline V and J ends were trimmed by 1 base and 9 bases, with 15 bases remaining between them. The CDR3 runs to 15 residues. Germline CDR1 is SGHDN and CDR2 is FVKESK. The CDR3 nucleotides read TGTGCCAGCAGCCAAGCCGGGACCGCCGGGCAAAAACTGTTTTTT. It codes for CASSQAGTAGQKLFF.

The chain employs TRBV2 and TRBJ1-2; D ambiguous. The CDR3 sequence is 13 residues long. Germline CDR1 reads SNHLY; CDR2 reads FYNNEI. The ends were cut back, 7 bases at V and 0 bases at J, with 9 bases in the middle. The CDR3 region has the DNA TGTGCCAGCATCCAGCAACCTAACTATGGCTACACCTTC. Amino acid sequence: CASIQQPNYGYTF.

This clone was counted a few times. This sequence joins TRBV5-6 and TRBJ2-3, with D perhaps being TRBD1 or TRBD2 (7 bases each). Germline lookup yields CDR1 SGHDT and CDR2 YYEEEE. The V end was cut by 6 bases, the J end by 2 bases, with 16 bases between. The CDR3 has 15 amino acids. The CDR3 nucleotides are TGTGCCAGCACCCTATCAGGGGGGGCCACAGATACGCAGTATTTT. It yields the protein CASTLSGGATDTQYF.

The chain carries TRBV27 and TRBJ2-5, with D unclear. V was shortened by 6 bases and J by 3 bases, with 11 bases between the two germline ends. In germline, CDR1 is MNHEY, CDR2 SMNVEV (reference sequence). The CDR3 spans 13 residues. The CDR3 protein is CASRTWYEETQYF. CDR3 nucleotides: TGTGCCAGCAGGACTTGGTACGAAGAGACCCAGTACTTC.

This clone was counted a few times. The chain carries TRBV7-2 and TRBJ2-7; 10 bases fit TRBD2. V trimming: 3 bases; J trimming: 5 bases; junction bases outside the gene matches: 7. Per germline, CDR1 SGHTA and CDR2 FQGNSA. CDR3 length: 15 amino acids. CDR3 amino acids: CASSFFLAGANEQYF. CDR3 coding DNA: TGTGCCAGCAGCTTTTTTCTAGCGGGAGCCAACGAGCAGTACTTC.